This is a list of T cell receptor beta chains from one sample in a study of blood T cell repertoires in COVID-19. TCRdb's copy holds only in-frame clones and misses some; the assay was immunoSEQ multiplex PCR. The table has about 240,000 clones, roughly 80% seen once; the top ten hold 4% to 5%. Specimen: peripheral blood. The receptors derive from a woman aged 65 to 85 with acute or convalescent COVID-19. Each CDR3 is given with its conserved first and last residue. A D gene is named only where the DNA matches it firmly. The listing skips clone size in some rows; elsewhere it reads once, few, many or a size class.

size,D,J,V,DNA,CDR3
-,-,TRBJ1-3,TRBV7-8,TGTGCCAGCAGCCTAGTAATCTCCTCTGGAAACACCATATATTTT,CASSLVISSGNTIYF
-,TRBD1,TRBJ1-5,TRBV5-6,TGTGCCAGCAGCTCCGGACAGGGAACGGATCAGCCCCAGCATTTT,CASSSGQGTDQPQHF
once,TRBD1,TRBJ1-1,TRBV29-1,TGCAGCGTAGAGGACAGGGGGCTTTTCGGAGCTTTCTTT,CSVEDRGLFGAFF
-,TRBD1,TRBJ1-3,TRBV5-5,TGTGCCAGCAGCTTAACCGGGACAGTGAGAGCTGGAAACACCATATATTTT,CASSLTGTVRAGNTIYF
-,-,TRBJ2-1,TRBV4-3,TGCGCCAGCAGCCAAGAGAGGGCAAGGAGGCAGGATGAGCAGTTCTTC,CASSQERARRQDEQFF
-,TRBD2,TRBJ2-5,TRBV28,TGTGCCTACGGGACTAGCGGGGACCCTAAGACCCAGTACTTC,CAYGTSGDPKTQYF
-,-,TRBJ1-4,TRBV4-3,TGCGCCAGCAGCCACGGCGAGACAGCAACTAATGAAAAACTGTTTTTT,CASSHGETATNEKLFF
-,-,TRBJ1-6,TRBV18,TGTGCCAGCTCACCAGCGCGGGATAATTCACCCCTCCACTTT,CASSPARDNSPLHF
-,-,TRBJ1-2,TRBV10-3,TGTGCCATCAGCGATCAGGGGAATGGCTACACCTTC,CAISDQGNGYTF
-,-,TRBJ1-3,TRBV4-3,TGCGCCAGCAGCCAAGACGAGGTCTCTGGAAACACCATATATTTT,CASSQDEVSGNTIYF
-,TRBD1,TRBJ1-2,TRBV25-1,TGTGCCAGCAGTGGGGAGGAGAGGGGGCACTATGGCTACACCTTC,CASSGEERGHYGYTF
-,-,TRBJ1-2,TRBV4-3,TGCGCCAGCAGCCAAGAAGTGACAGCCTTAAACTATGGCTACACCTTC,CASSQEVTALNYGYTF
-,-,TRBJ1-5,TRBV28,TGTGCCAGCAGTCCACCCGGACAAGCCGCGAACCTCCAGCATTTT,CASSPPGQAANLQHF
-,-,TRBJ1-3,TRBV11-2,TGTGCCAGCATATCAGGGTTAGCTGGAAACACCATATATTTT,CASISGLAGNTIYF
-,TRBD1,TRBJ1-2,TRBV29-1,TGCAGCGTCGAGGACAGGGGGTTGATGGCTGGCTACACCTTC,CSVEDRGLMAGYTF
-,-,TRBJ1-2,TRBV7-9,TGTGCCAGCAGCTTAGTTCGGGGGGGATACACCTTC,CASSLVRGGYTF
-,TRBD2,TRBJ2-5,TRBV3-1/TRBV3-2,TGTGCCAGCAGCCTGGCTAGCGGGGGGTATGAGACCCAGTACTTC,CASSLASGGYETQYF
-,TRBD2,TRBJ2-7,TRBV6-5,TGTGCCAGCAGCCCCACCAGCGGGGGGACCTACGAGCAGTACTTC,CASSPTSGGTYEQYF
-,-,TRBJ2-7,TRBV6-5,TGTGCCAGCAGTTACAGCAGGGGGGAATACGAGCAGTACTTC,CASSYSRGEYEQYF
-,TRBD1,TRBJ1-1,TRBV5-1,TGCGCCAGCAGCTTGGAGGGACAGGGGTGGTTGCGCACTGAAGCTTTCTTT,CASSLEGQGWLRTEAFF
few,-,TRBJ1-1,TRBV3-1/TRBV3-2,TGTGCCAGCAGCCAAGATAGGTTAAGGACAGAGAACACTGAAGCTTTCTTT,CASSQDRLRTENTEAFF
-,TRBD1,TRBJ1-2,TRBV5-4,TGTGCCAGCAGCTTGGTGGGACAGAGCTATGGCTACACCTTC,CASSLVGQSYGYTF
-,TRBD1,TRBJ2-1,TRBV5-1,TGCGCCAGCAGCTTGCCCTCGGGACAGGGAAGCAATGAGCAGTTCTTC,CASSLPSGQGSNEQFF
-,TRBD1,TRBJ2-7,TRBV19,TGTGCCAGTAGTATGTGGGACAGGGAAGGCGAGCAGTACTTC,CASSMWDREGEQYF
-,TRBD1,TRBJ2-2,TRBV7-9,TGTGCCAGCAGCAAAGACAGGGGAGGCACCGGGGAGCTGTTTTTT,CASSKDRGGTGELFF
once,TRBD1,TRBJ2-7,TRBV19,TGTGCCACCAGAAACAGGGGTCGCGACGAGCAGTACTTC,CATRNRGRDEQYF
-,-,TRBJ2-2,TRBV6-5,TGTGCCACCCCCGGAAAAGGCAGGGAAACCGGGGAGCTGTTTTTT,CATPGKGRETGELFF
-,-,TRBJ2-7,TRBV4-2,TGTGCCAGCAGCCCGAACAGGGTTGAAACCTACGAGCAGTACTTC,CASSPNRVETYEQYF
-,TRBD1,TRBJ2-5,TRBV19,TGTGCCAGTAGTATCGGGACAGGGGTTAGGTACCAAGAGACCCAGTACTTC,CASSIGTGVRYQETQYF
-,TRBD1,TRBJ1-1,TRBV10-3,TGTGCCATCAGTGAGTCACAGGGGCCGGGGACTGAAGCTTTCTTT,CAISESQGPGTEAFF
-,-,TRBJ2-5,TRBV6-2/TRBV6-3,TGTGCCAGCAGCTCACACGGTTACCCGGGGTCGGAGACCCAGTACTTC,CASSSHGYPGSETQYF
-,TRBD1,TRBJ2-7,TRBV6-5,TGTGCCAGCAGTTTTGGGACAGAGTCCTACGAGCAGTACTTC,CASSFGTESYEQYF
once,TRBD1,TRBJ2-2,TRBV3-1/TRBV3-2,TGTGCCAGCAGCCAACGACAGGGAGACGGGGAGCTGTTTTTT,CASSQRQGDGELFF